These T cell receptor beta chains were read from a single sample in a study of shared clonotypes between healthy human individuals. Using immunoSEQ multiplex PCR, the repertoire was profiled, and TCRdb retains in-frame clones only, with some absent. The top ten clones hold approximately 0.35% of a sample with some 2.4 million clones, over 85% of them seen once. The sequencing sample was made of naive CD4+ T cells from PBMCs. Receptors were obtained from a man between 18 and 35 years old in good health. Some clones in this sample may be carry-over from other donors' samples. The CDR3 runs from the conserved cysteine through the conserved F or W. D genes are given only for firm matches.

>TRBJ2-7|NA|TRBV14
CASSQDWGRKQYF
>TRBJ1-2|NA|TRBV7-3
CASSLGGTKANYGYTF
>TRBJ2-1|TRBD1|TRBV6-5
CASSDRGLVNEQFF
>TRBJ2-1|TRBD2|TRBV4-3
CASSRPTSGNHNEQFF
>TRBJ1-5|NA|TRBV7-2
CASSLERRSNQPQHF
>TRBJ2-1|TRBD2|TRBV4-2
CASSQGGDRNEQFF
>TRBJ1-1|NA|TRBV14
CASKWGMNTEAFF
>TRBJ2-3|TRBD1|TRBV5-4
CASSQGPEQGEDTQYF
>TRBJ2-7|TRBD1|TRBV2
CASKLTGGPYEQYF
>TRBJ2-2|NA|TRBV5-1
CASRAGTHTGELFF
>TRBJ2-7|NA|TRBV5-1
CASSSAREQYF
>TRBJ2-3|NA|TRBV11-2
CASSSRTPDTQYF
>TRBJ2-3|TRBD2|TRBV28
CASSPTSGRANLADTQYF
>TRBJ1-5|NA|TRBV18
CASSPLRTASNQPQHF
>TRBJ2-3|NA|TRBV5-1
CASSLDGGYTDTQYF
>TRBJ2-7|TRBD2|TRBV5-1
CASSYSGDSYEQYF
>TRBJ2-1|NA|TRBV6-1
CASSQTRSSYNEQFF
>TRBJ1-2|NA|TRBV5-1
CASSSLTGNYGYTF
>TRBJ2-3|TRBD2|TRBV11-3
CASSFRTSGRSTDTQYF
>TRBJ1-1|TRBD1|TRBV14
CASSQVKGARGTEAFF
>TRBJ2-2|TRBD1|TRBV12-5
CASGLGGPGELFF
>TRBJ2-7|TRBD2|TRBV5-1
CASSLASLAGLYEQYF
>TRBJ1-1|TRBD1|TRBV10-1
CASSPTPGQANTEAFF
>TRBJ2-6|NA|TRBV5-1
CASSLGVSGANVLTF
>TRBJ1-1|NA|TRBV5-1
CASSLPTGTPTEAFF
>TRBJ1-2|NA|TRBV6-1
CASSEAGGVLNYGYTF
>TRBJ2-1|NA|TRBV27
CASRPRLGVGEQFF
>TRBJ2-6|NA|TRBV5-1
CASTQEPGGANVLTF
>TRBJ2-5|NA|TRBV7-2
CASSEVAGETQYF
>TRBJ2-3|TRBD2|TRBV7-2
CASSEPGLAYGDTQYF
>TRBJ2-1|NA|TRBV11-3
CASSASRVSYNEQFF